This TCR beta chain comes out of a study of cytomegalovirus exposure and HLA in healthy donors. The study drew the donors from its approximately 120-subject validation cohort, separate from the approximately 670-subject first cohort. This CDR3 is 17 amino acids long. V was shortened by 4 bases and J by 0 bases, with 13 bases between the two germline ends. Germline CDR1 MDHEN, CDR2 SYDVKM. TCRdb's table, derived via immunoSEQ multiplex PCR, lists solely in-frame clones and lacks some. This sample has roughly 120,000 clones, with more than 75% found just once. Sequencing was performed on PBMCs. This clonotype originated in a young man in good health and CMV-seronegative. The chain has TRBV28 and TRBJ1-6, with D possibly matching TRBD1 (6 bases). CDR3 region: CASSSRTASSYNSPLHF. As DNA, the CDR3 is TGTGCCAGCAGTTCCCGGACAGCGAGCTCCTATAATTCACCCCTCCACTTT.